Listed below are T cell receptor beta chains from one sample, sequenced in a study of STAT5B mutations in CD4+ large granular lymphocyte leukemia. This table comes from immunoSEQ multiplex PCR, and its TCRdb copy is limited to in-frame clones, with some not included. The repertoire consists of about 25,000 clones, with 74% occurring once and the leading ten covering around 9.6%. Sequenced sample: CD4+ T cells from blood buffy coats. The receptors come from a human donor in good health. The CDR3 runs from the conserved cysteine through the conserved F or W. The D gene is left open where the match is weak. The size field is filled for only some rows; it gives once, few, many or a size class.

TGTGCCACCAGCATTGACAGGGCGGCTACGCAGTATTTT	CATSIDRAATQYF	-	TRBJ2-3	TRBV15	TRBD1
TGTGCCAGCAGCTTGGAACTAGCTAGTGGGGAGCAGTACTTC	CASSLELASGEQYF	-	TRBJ2-7	TRBV5-4	-
TGTGCCAGCAGCTTAGGGGTCCCAGATACGCAGTATTTT	CASSLGVPDTQYF	once	TRBJ2-3	TRBV7-8	-
TGTGCCAGCTGCCCGGTTGTGGGAACCGGGGAGCTGTTTTTT	CASCPVVGTGELFF	medium-sized	TRBJ2-2	TRBV7-9	-
TGTGCCAGCAGCCTCAGACCCGGGGGGGGAGCCAAAAACATTCAGTACTTC	CASSLRPGGGAKNIQYF	few	TRBJ2-4	TRBV7-2	TRBD2
TGTGCCAGCAGCCCCGTGGGACTTCCTGCGGCTTTCTTT	CASSPVGLPAAFF	-	TRBJ1-1	TRBV6-1	-
TGTGCCAGCAGTCGGCACCCGGGACAGGGGGCTGAACCCCAGCATTTT	CASSRHPGQGAEPQHF	-	TRBJ1-5	TRBV28	TRBD1
TGTGCGGGGGATGGTTATAATTCACCCCTCCACTTT	CAGDGYNSPLHF	-	TRBJ1-6	TRBV2	-
TGTGCCAGCCAGACAGGGGGCTATGGCTACACCTTC	CASQTGGYGYTF	-	TRBJ1-2	TRBV6-5	TRBD1
TGTGCCAGCGGCATGGGCCCTGGGGAGGGCTATGGCTACACCTTC	CASGMGPGEGYGYTF	-	TRBJ1-2	TRBV5-4	-
TGCAGCGCACATAGCGGGGGGAGCGTTGGGACCCAGTACTTC	CSAHSGGSVGTQYF	once	TRBJ2-5	TRBV29-1	TRBD2
TGTGCCAGCAGCTTGTCATCCCCGGCCGGGGAGCTGTTTTTT	CASSLSSPAGELFF	-	TRBJ2-2	TRBV5-4	-
TGTGCCAGCAGCTTGGTCAAAAAAGAGACCCAGTACTTC	CASSLVKKETQYF	-	TRBJ2-5	TRBV5-4	-
TGTGCCAGCAGGGCTAGCGGGAGGGCTGGGGAGCTGTTTTTT	CASRASGRAGELFF	-	TRBJ2-2	TRBV6-5	TRBD2
TGTGCCAGCAGCGCAACATATGGACAGGTCGGGGACACCGGGGAGCTGTTTTTT	CASSATYGQVGDTGELFF	-	TRBJ2-2	TRBV9	TRBD1
TGTGCCAGCAGCGCGATACACTCTTCGGATACGCAGTATTTT	CASSAIHSSDTQYF	-	TRBJ2-3	TRBV7-3	-
TGTGCCAGCAGCCTCCTAAGACCGAACACTGAAGCTTTCTTT	CASSLLRPNTEAFF	few	TRBJ1-1	TRBV16	-
TGTGCCAGTAGTATTTCAAGGGACTCGGGCCCAGATACGCAGTATTTT	CASSISRDSGPDTQYF	-	TRBJ2-3	TRBV19	-
TGCGCCAGCAGCCAAGTAGGGGTCGCTGAAGCTTTCTTT	CASSQVGVAEAFF	-	TRBJ1-1	TRBV4-1	-
TGTGCCAGCAGCCCTAATGTACGGGGGTCTTCCTTGAACACTGAAGCTTTCTTT	CASSPNVRGSSLNTEAFF	once	TRBJ1-1	TRBV5-6	-
TGTGCCACCAGCAGGGATGACGGGACAGACGTGTTTTTT	CATSRDDGTDVFF	-	TRBJ1-4	TRBV15	TRBD1
TGCGCCAGCAGCTTCGGGAGGGCCGCGGAGACCCAGTACTTC	CASSFGRAAETQYF	-	TRBJ2-5	TRBV5-1	TRBD2
TGTGCCAGCAGGAAGACAGATTTGAGGTCACCCCTCCACTTT	CASRKTDLRSPLHF	few	TRBJ1-6	TRBV5-4	-
TGTGCCAGCAGCTTGAAAGGGGGCATTGGCTACACCTTC	CASSLKGGIGYTF	few	TRBJ1-2	TRBV5-4	TRBD1
TGCAGCGTCGGGGGGAGGGCCGCAGATACGCAGTATTTT	CSVGGRAADTQYF	-	TRBJ2-3	TRBV29-1	TRBD2
TGTGCCAGCAGGTTAGGGGCGGGCTATGGCTACACCTTC	CASRLGAGYGYTF	once	TRBJ1-2	TRBV9	-
TGTGCCAGCTCACTAGGACCAGGGAGAGATACGCAGTATTTT	CASSLGPGRDTQYF	-	TRBJ2-3	TRBV18	-
TGTGCCAGTAGTATAGGAGCTAGGGCAGGGCCCAATCAGCCCCAGCATTTT	CASSIGARAGPNQPQHF	-	TRBJ1-5	TRBV19	-
TGCAGCGTTGGAACGGGGTTGTTGACTGAAGCTTTCTTT	CSVGTGLLTEAFF	-	TRBJ1-1	TRBV29-1	-
TGTGCCAGCAGCAATCGGACTAGCGGGTTCTATGAGCAGTTCTTC	CASSNRTSGFYEQFF	-	TRBJ2-1	TRBV5-5	TRBD2
TGCGCCAGCAGCGGAGGTTCAGGGACTGGCACAGATACGCAGTATTTT	CASSGGSGTGTDTQYF	once	TRBJ2-3	TRBV5-1	-
TGTGCCAGTAAGCTAGATTTCTACAATGAGCAGTTCTTC	CASKLDFYNEQFF	-	TRBJ2-1	TRBV19	-
TGTGCCAGCAGAGACTCGCTCAAAACCGGGGAGCTGTTTTTT	CASRDSLKTGELFF	-	TRBJ2-2	TRBV6-4	-
TGTGCCAGCCTGAGTGATGTCTCCCCAGAACAGCGACGAGGGGTCCACGAGCAGTACTTC	CASLSDVSPEQRRGVHEQYF	once	TRBJ2-7	TRBV6-4	-
TGTGCCAGCTCACTCACAGATACGCAGTATTTT	CASSLTDTQYF	-	TRBJ2-3	TRBV18	-
TGTGCCAGCAGTGTTACCGGGACAGGGAAAATCTCCTATAATTCACCCCTCCACTTT	CASSVTGTGKISYNSPLHF	-	TRBJ1-6	TRBV6-1	TRBD1
TGTGCCAGCAGTAGGGACAGGGGAGAGACCCAGTACTTC	CASSRDRGETQYF	once	TRBJ2-5	TRBV6-6	TRBD1
TGTGCCCTCCGGACTAGCGGGAGTGCAGATACGCAGTATTTT	CALRTSGSADTQYF	-	TRBJ2-3	TRBV10-3	TRBD2
TGTGCCAGCAGCTTAGCTTTGTGGACTCGCCCTTACGAGCAGTACTTC	CASSLALWTRPYEQYF	-	TRBJ2-7	TRBV7-8	-
TGTGCCAGTAGTAGACAGGGTGCCACTGAAGCTTTCTTT	CASSRQGATEAFF	-	TRBJ1-1	TRBV19	TRBD1
TGTGCCAGCAGCCCTCGAACCGGGACAGGGAGGTTTAGCACCGGGGAGCTGTTTTTT	CASSPRTGTGRFSTGELFF	-	TRBJ2-2	TRBV5-4	TRBD1
TGTGCCAGTAGTTCCCCGCGAACAGTCCTGACTTTC	CASSSPRTVLTF	-	TRBJ2-6	TRBV19	-
TGCGCCAGCAGCCTCGGGGGGTCCCTGGACAACAACTATGGCTACACCTTC	CASSLGGSLDNNYGYTF	-	TRBJ1-2	TRBV5-1	-
TGTGCCAGCAGCCCCAGCTGGGAACAAGAGACCCAGTACTTC	CASSPSWEQETQYF	-	TRBJ2-5	TRBV4-2	-
TGTGCCAGCAGCTATGACGGACAGAACTACAATGAGCAGTTCTTC	CASSYDGQNYNEQFF	-	TRBJ2-1	TRBV5-4	-
TGTGCCAGCAGCCCCTATGACCTTTCACCCCTCCACTTT	CASSPYDLSPLHF	-	TRBJ1-6	TRBV7-2	-
TGTGCCAGCAGCTTCCCGGGGTCCTTACAAGAGACCCAGTACTTC	CASSFPGSLQETQYF	-	TRBJ2-5	TRBV5-4	-
TGTGCCAGCAGCTTCTCTAGGGACGGTAATGAGCAGTTCTTC	CASSFSRDGNEQFF	-	TRBJ2-1	TRBV7-3	-
TGTGCCAGCAGCCTCCCTAACAGGGGGCGTCTGTTCTTC	CASSLPNRGRLFF	-	TRBJ2-1	TRBV11-3	TRBD1
TGTGCCAGCAGCTCCCGGGCGGAGGGGGCGGTCTATGGCTACACCTTC	CASSSRAEGAVYGYTF	-	TRBJ1-2	TRBV7-8	TRBD1
TGTGCCAGCAGCCAAGGGGCGGGAGGGAACAATGAGCAGTTCTTC	CASSQGAGGNNEQFF	-	TRBJ2-1	TRBV14	TRBD2
TGTGCCACCAGGTTCGGTGAAAAACTGTTTTTT	CATRFGEKLFF	few	TRBJ1-4	TRBV15	-
TGTGCCAGCAGCTTAGTACAGGGGAGAACTAATGAAAAACTGTTTTTT	CASSLVQGRTNEKLFF	-	TRBJ1-4	TRBV11-2	TRBD1